This TCR beta chain was recorded in a study of T cells in localized non-small cell lung cancer (dated by TCRdb to between 2020 and 2021). At the level of the whole study: Comparing tumors with uninvolved tumor-adjacent lungs, the study looked at the T cell repertoires of a few hundred patients with early-stage NSCLC. NSCLC patients had a mean age of approximately 66 years, and around 130 were male and about a hundred female. All 230 or so NSCLC patients in the cohort were treatment-naive and had localized lung tumors that were resected. What the research found in general, with its limitations: Multi-region tumor sequencing was not performed, so intratumor heterogeneity could not be excluded. A median of 57 of the top 100 tumor clones turned up in the paired uninvolved adjacent lung, and 25 to 30 of those clones also ranked among the top 100 of that same adjacent lung. Longer overall survival was associated with higher blood T cell density, whereas shorter survival was associated with higher adjacent-lung clonality. Because of the exploratory design, TCR variables were selected using unadjusted p-values without false-discovery rate correction. The highest T cell clonality was observed in uninvolved tumor-adjacent lung, where clonality exceeded that of tumor, suggesting that antigenic responses were more focused in uninvolved tumor-adjacent lung.

The immunoSEQ Assay was used to sequence TCR beta CDR3 regions from DNA. As for the original processing: T cell density was computed as TCR beta template counts normalized to usable DNA estimated by amplifying housekeeping genes. The preseqR package was used to estimate richness by extrapolating to 400,000 templates for PBMC samples and to 120,000 templates for tissue samples. Clonality was defined by subtracting Pielou's evenness from one. Tissue-enriched TCRs were identified through differential abundance testing performed on productive amino-acid clonotypes, with a minimum total count of 5 and an alpha of 0.1. Repertoire overlap between compartments was quantified with the Jaccard Index and Morisita Overlap Index. GLIPH grouped TCR beta CDR3s together with public tetramer-defined viral CDR3s, and a viral motif had to include at least three viral sequences and show V-gene enrichment. TCRdb carries this immuneACCESS record with in-frame sequences only. Its versions omit some clonotypes, under half of them owing to an unresolved V gene in the studies checked, with the rest unexplained. That table gives V, J and clone size, and the DNA gave D and trimming. For this sample the table gives about 29,000 clones, of which around 90% were detected only once. Of the sample, more than 6% falls within the top ten clones.

At the junction V is shortened by 1 base and J by 2 bases, with 12 bases in between. CDR3 length: 17 amino acids, cysteine to phenylalanine. Only CDR3 DNA is held: 51 bases, read in frame from base 1. The germline V gene sets CDR1 to MDHEN and CDR2 to SYDVKM. Concerning this clone itself: Which antigen it targets is not known. Base qualities are missing; no much larger clone stands one base away.

At diagnosis, peripheral blood, uninvolved tumor-adjacent lung and tumor were collected and were preserved as a mix of fresh-frozen and FFPE material. For TCR repertoire profiling, blood samples were analyzed in the form of peripheral blood mononuclear cells. The sequencing here drew on peripheral blood, taken before any cancer treatment. The sequence was collected from a male donor aged 60 or over with stage I lung adenocarcinoma. Recombination connected TRBV28 to TRBJ1-6, and TRBD1 may be the D gene, going by 5 matching bases. In nucleotides, the sequence is TGTGCCAGCAGTTTATTTGGGGCTAGGGCCTATAATTCACCCCTCCACTTT. This gives the protein CASSLFGARAYNSPLHF.